This T cell receptor beta chain was sequenced during a study of T cells expressing NK-cell markers. CDR3 length: 15 residues. Germline CDR1 and CDR2: GTSNPN and SVGIG (reference sequence). TCRdb re-called the 5' RACE reads, yielding one record per CDR3 amino acid sequence without DNA. The sample is made up of 400,000 or so distinct CDR3 sequences, and the top ten hold over 8.5% of it. This chain connects TRBV30 to TRBJ2-3; TCRdb proposes TRBD1, but this gene call is untestable without DNA. The sequence was collected from a woman between 50 and 59 years old in good health. Sequencing input: blood T cells: a sorted CD56 or NKG2C T cell subset, CD4+ or CD8+ T cells, or bulk PBMC T cells (not recorded which). The CDR3: CAWTTGTGTKDTQYF.